These T cell receptor beta chains were read from a single sample in a study of blood T cell repertoires in COVID-19. Sequencing was performed with immunoSEQ multiplex PCR; in TCRdb, only in-frame clones are kept and a portion is missing. The data contain more than 200,000 clones, approximately 90% of them singletons. The sample comprised PBMCs or T cells enriched from blood (not recorded which). The receptors were sampled from a woman aged 25 to 39 with acute COVID-19. Each CDR3 is given with its conserved first and last residue. The order of the fields is V gene, clone size, J gene, CDR3 length, D gene, CDR3 protein, CDR3 DNA. D genes are given only for firm matches. Rows may omit the clone size; those that give it use once, few, many or a size class.

>TRBV19|few|TRBJ1-1|13|TRBD1
CASSRDSNTEAFF
TGTGCCAGTAGTAGGGACAGCAACACTGAAGCTTTCTTT
>TRBV7-9|.|TRBJ1-2|13|TRBD1
CASSRQGNYGYTF
TGTGCCAGCAGCCGACAGGGGAACTATGGCTACACCTTC
>TRBV27|.|TRBJ1-6|15|TRBD1
CASSLVTGVNSPLHF
TGTGCCAGCAGTTTAGTGACAGGGGTTAATTCACCCCTCCACTTT
>TRBV4-2|once|TRBJ1-1|15|.
CASSQGEGVGTEAFF
TGTGCCAGCAGCCAGGGGGAGGGGGTGGGCACTGAAGCTTTCTTT
>TRBV7-2|.|TRBJ1-1|14|.
CASSLGGGNTEAFF
TGTGCCAGCAGCTTAGGCGGGGGAAACACTGAAGCTTTCTTT
>TRBV6-1|.|TRBJ1-1|17|TRBD1
CASSARTGGVAVTEAFF
TGTGCCAGCAGTGCAAGGACAGGGGGAGTGGCGGTGACTGAAGCTTTCTTT
>TRBV19|.|TRBJ1-5|17|TRBD1
CASSIDRVTATGQPQHF
TGTGCCAGTAGTATCGACAGGGTAACGGCCACTGGTCAGCCCCAGCATTTT
>TRBV28|.|TRBJ2-7|14|.
CASSPAGKSSGQYF
TGTGCCAGCAGTCCCGCGGGCAAGTCTTCGGGGCAGTACTTC
>TRBV18|.|TRBJ1-5|15|.
CASSPVRNLNQPQHF
TGTGCCAGCTCACCAGTCAGGAACCTCAATCAGCCCCAGCATTTT
>TRBV27|.|TRBJ2-7|13|.
CASSFGGGQLLHF
TGTGCCAGCAGTTTCGGAGGGGGACAGTTGCTTCACTTC
>TRBV19|.|TRBJ2-3|16|TRBD1
CASSIGAGTGRDTQYF
TGTGCCAGTAGTATAGGGGCCGGGACAGGCCGAGATACGCAGTATTTT